The subject of this entry is one T cell receptor beta chain. This clonotype was counted at least ten times. No cognate antigen has been identified for it. No much larger clone is present one base from it, and per-base qualities are unavailable. V and J are trimmed by 0 bases and 7 bases, and the gene matches miss 9 bases of the junction. Measured from the cysteine to the phenylalanine, the CDR3 is 16 residues long. Only CDR3 DNA is held: 48 bases, read in frame from base 1. The CDR1 and CDR2 encoded by the germline V gene (reference sequence) are DFQATT and SNEGSKA. Data came from an Illumina NovaSeq 6000. TCRalpha and TCRbeta cDNA libraries were built by 5'RACE with constant-segment primers, adding sample barcodes and unique molecular identifiers. RNA was extracted from every sample with Trizol reagent. Library amplification was performed in two PCR steps, and a second sample barcode and Illumina TruSeq adapters were introduced in the second step. The libraries were sequenced on an Illumina NovaSeq using 2 x 150 bp paired-end reads. In the paper's pipeline: Reads were demultiplexed and collapsed into UMI-guided consensus sequences with migec v1.2.7. Using mixcr v2.1.11, UMI consensuses were aligned to TRA and TRB V and J templates and then assembled into clonotypes. A clonotype was counted as expanded or contracted only if both edgeR and NoisET called the change significant, with noise models trained on biological replicates. For edgeR calls, the cutoffs were a false discovery rate-adjusted p below 0.01 and a log2 fold-change threshold of 1. As an exploratory analysis of dynamics, max-normalized trajectories of the 1000 most abundant clonotypes were examined by PCA with hierarchical clustering. Each responding clone was given a CD4 or CD8 phenotype based on the CD4+ and CD8+ repertoires, which had been sequenced separately. TCRdb ran its own pipeline on the public reads, namely fastp trimming at Q25 and MiXCR clone calling, and kept in-frame beta chains. Merged by CDR3 protein, the rows form single entries marked with the most common genes and DNA. The V and J calls shown here were made by TCRdb, not taken from the authors' results. This sample holds some 320,000 distinct CDR3 sequences; approximately 15% were observed only once. Around 22% of the sample rests with the top ten.

This sample was included in a study of T-cell memory formation after mild COVID-19 (TCRdb year 2021). Background for the entire study: TCR sequence clusters from the two donors were found to be largely donor specific. T-cell clones expanding and contracting after mild COVID-19 in two donors were tracked by longitudinal TCRalpha and TCRbeta repertoire sequencing. The cohort comprised two young, previously healthy adult volunteers, one female and one male.

PBMCs were isolated by Ficoll-Paque density gradient centrifugation. Results the study describes overall, beyond this receptor: Some responding clones were detected in pre-infection memory, which suggested that pre-existing cross-reactive memory T cells had joined the SARS-CoV-2 response. The study included only a couple of mild cases, and larger cohorts that include severe cases with pre-infection samples were judged to be necessary. Clones contracting from day 15 to 85 had balanced CD4/CD8 phenotypes, while a second wave expanding from day 15 to 37 was biased towards CD4+. SARS-CoV-2 specificity of the second-wave clones peaking on day 37 was not confirmed. Contracting CD4+ clones appeared mostly in the CM and EM memory subsets, whereas CD8+ clones were enriched in EMRA.

The receptor chain draws on TRBV20-1 and TRBJ1-6; 7 junctional bases match TRBD1. Source material: PBMCs or a T cell subset sorted from them (not recorded which). This TCR was recovered from a man aged 18 to 30 who had mild COVID-19 (a few samples of this study predate the infection). The sample titles of this study are shuffled in the database, so cell type and time point are left out; the donor was told from shared clones. The DNA reads as follows: TGCAGTGCTAGAGACGGAAGACAGGGATCAAATTCACCCCTCCACTTT. It codes for CSARDGRQGSNSPLHF.